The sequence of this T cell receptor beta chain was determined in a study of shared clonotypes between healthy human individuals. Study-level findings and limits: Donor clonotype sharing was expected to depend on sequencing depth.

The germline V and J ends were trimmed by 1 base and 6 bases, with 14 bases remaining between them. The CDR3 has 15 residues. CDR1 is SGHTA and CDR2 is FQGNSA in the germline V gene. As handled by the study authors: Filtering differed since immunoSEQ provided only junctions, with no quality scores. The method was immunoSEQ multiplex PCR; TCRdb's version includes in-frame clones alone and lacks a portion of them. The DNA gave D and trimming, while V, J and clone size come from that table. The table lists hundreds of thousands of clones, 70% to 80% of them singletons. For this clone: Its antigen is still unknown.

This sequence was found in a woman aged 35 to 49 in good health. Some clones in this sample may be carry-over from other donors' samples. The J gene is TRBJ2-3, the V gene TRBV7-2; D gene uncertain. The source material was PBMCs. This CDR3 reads CASSLGSRRHDTQYF. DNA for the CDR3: TGTGCCAGCAGCTTAGGTTCCCGGCGGCACGATACGCAGTATTTT.